The entry below gives a single TCR beta chain sequence along with its context. This entry belongs to a study of patients and donors after allogeneic stem cell transplantation. TCRdb called the RT-PCR reads again in MiXCR, with one record for every CDR3 protein. The sample carries roughly 880,000 distinct CDR3 sequences, roughly 17% recorded once. The CDR3 loop spans 12 amino acids. Between the trimmed V and J ends, which lost 6 bases and 6 bases, there was a span of 8 bases. Sequencing was performed on blood, either unsorted or a sorted T cell fraction (not recorded which). The chain joins TRBV12-3 or TRBV12-4 to TRBJ2-2; possibly TRBD1 for D (5 bases). The receptor comes from a human donor who was either an allogeneic HSCT recipient or a stem cell or donor lymphocyte infusion donor (not recorded which). It is not recorded whose cells these are; they may come from a transplant donor. The CDR3 protein is CASRAGSGELFF. For the CDR3, the DNA is TGTGCCAGCAGGGCAGGGTCCGGGGAGCTGTTTTTT.